Presented here are 27 T cell receptor beta chains from one specimen sequenced in a study of T-cell reconstitution after alpha-beta-depleted transplantation in children. Unique molecular identifiers were used in preparing the TCRbeta library. In TCRdb, the PCR reads were re-called with MiXCR into one record per CDR3 protein. The sample lists more than 500,000 distinct CDR3 sequences, more than 9.5% occurring once. The sequencing used PBMCs, mostly from graft donor cells, collected 180 days after TCRalphabeta/CD19-depleted stem cell transplant. The receptor source for this set is a female patient aged 2-10 years who had a stem cell transplant for aplastic anemia, so the T cells may come from the graft donor.

This clonotype was counted only a few times. The chain carries TRBV9 and TRBJ2-3, with unresolved D. Trimming stripped 0 bases from V and 0 bases from J, with 2 bases between. There are 13 residues in the CDR3. Per the germline V gene, CDR1 is SGDLS and CDR2 is YYNGEE. CDR3 sequence reads: CASSVGSTDTQYF. CDR3 bases: TGTGCCAGCAGCGTAGGAAGCACAGATACGCAGTATTTT. Filled out from reference TRBV9 and TRBJ2-3, the complete variable domain reads DSGVTQTPKHLITATGQRVTLRCSPRSGDLSVYWYQQSLDQGLQFLIQYYNGEERAKGNILERFSAQQFPDLHSELNLSSLELGDSALYFCASSVGSTDTQYFGPGTRLTVL.

This clonotype occurred a few times. V and J are TRBV15 and TRBJ2-3, with D unclear. The CDR3 is 11 residues long. Germline CDR1 is LNHNV and CDR2 is YYDKDF (reference sequence). V dropped 6 bases and J dropped 2 bases, with 3 bases sitting between them. The DNA for the CDR3 is TGTGCCACCAGAAACACAGATACGCAGTATTTT. Protein sequence: CATRNTDTQYF.

The chain joins TRBV11-2 to TRBJ2-1; a weak D match, TRBD2 (6 bases). The ends were cut back, 0 bases at V and 15 bases at J, with 15 bases in the middle. Germline V gene data show CDR1 as SGHAT and CDR2 as FQNNGV. The CDR3 length is 13 residues. This CDR3 reads CASSLDRERAPFF. The DNA for the CDR3 is TGTGCCAGCAGCTTAGATCGAGAGCGGGCCCCGTTCTTC.

This clonotype was seen many times. The chain couples TRBV18 to TRBJ2-3; no definite D call. The germline CDR1 and CDR2 sequences are KGHSH and LQKENI. The CDR3 consists of 13 residues. V lost 3 bases to trimming and J lost 4 bases, with 8 bases between them. The CDR3, as DNA: TGTGCCAGCTCACCGACGGGCTCAGATACGCAGTATTTT. The encoded protein is CASSPTGSDTQYF.

The table lists this clonotype with a few counts. The rearrangement uses TRBV6-5 and TRBJ2-5; D is ambiguous. CDR1 MNHEY and CDR2 SVGAGI come from the germline V gene. The CDR3 runs 14 residues. Trimming pared 7 bases from V and 4 bases from J, leaving 16 bases between. CDR3 loop: CASMLDPLGETQYF. The CDR3 region has the DNA TGTGCCAGCATGTTGGACCCTCTAGGAGAGACCCAGTACTTC.

The chain employs TRBV5-1 and TRBJ1-5; weak D call: TRBD1 (6 bases). Trimming took off 0 bases at V and 7 bases at J, with 14 bases between the two ends. The germline V gene has CDR1 SGHRS and CDR2 YFSETQ. The CDR3 length is 15 residues. CDR3 sequence: CASSLGGAGVQPQHF. The CDR3 DNA reads TGCGCCAGCAGCTTGGGCGGTGCAGGGGTCCAGCCCCAGCATTTT.

The table lists this clonotype with a few counts. J is TRBJ2-1 and V is TRBV18; TRBD2 aligns across 7 bases. The V segment lost 11 bases and the J segment 10 bases; nucleotides outside the gene matches: 23. The CDR3 extends over 16 amino acids. Germline CDR1 reads KGHSH; CDR2 reads LQKENI. CDR3 in DNA: TGTGCCGCGACGACAGAGGGGCTAGCGGTCCTACGGGAGCAGTTCTTC. Translated: CAATTEGLAVLREQFF.

Of note for this clonotype: An end of the junction does not agree with germline; a read error may underlie this. The rearrangement links TRBV18 to TRBJ2-5; 7 bases agree with TRBD1. Germline V gene data show CDR1 as KGHSH and CDR2 as LQKENI. This CDR3 is built from 15 residues. CDR3 DNA sequence: TGTGCCAGCTCACCACCGGGACAGCTCCAAGAGACCCGGTACTTC. It is translated as CASSPPGQLQETRYF.

This clonotype was detected a few times. The CDR3 region has the DNA TGCGCCAGCAGCTCCGGCAGGACATTGAGAAACATTCAGTACTTC. This encodes CASSSGRTLRNIQYF. The chain has TRBV5-1 and TRBJ2-4, with D perhaps matching TRBD1 (5 bases). The V end lost 3 bases, the J end lost 6 bases, and 16 bases lay between the germline ends. There are 15 residues in the CDR3. The V gene's germline CDR1 is SGHRS and CDR2 YFSETQ.

The V and J genes are TRBV2 and TRBJ1-5; D ambiguous. Germline lookup yields CDR1 SNHLY and CDR2 FYNNEI. V dropped 10 bases and J dropped 0 bases, with 16 bases sitting between them. This CDR3 is 15 amino acids long. The CDR3 DNA is TGTGCCACTTCTCTGTTCCAGAATAGCAATCAGCCCCAGCATTTT. This encodes CATSLFQNSNQPQHF.

This clonotype was seen only a few times. V gene TRBV11-1 combines with J gene TRBJ2-7; TRBD1 matches at 7 bases. This CDR3 has 18 residues. Germline-derived CDR1 and CDR2 are SGHAT and FQDESV (reference sequence). The V segment lost 2 bases and the J segment 1 base; nucleotides outside the gene matches: 14. CDR3 nucleotides: TGTGCCAGCAGCTTAAAGGGGTTGGGGGTCAGGGGGTCCTACGAGCAGTACGTC. Its translation is CASSLKGLGVRGSYEQYV.

This chain joins TRBV29-1 and TRBJ2-1; possibly TRBD1 for D (6 bases). The length of the CDR3 is 13 residues. Germline lookup yields CDR1 SQVTM and CDR2 ANQGSEA. The ends were cut back, 8 bases at V and 7 bases at J, with 18 bases in the middle. CDR3 sequence reads: CSTYRVFLNEQFF. The CDR3 nucleotides read TGCAGCACCTACAGGGTATTTCTAAATGAGCAGTTCTTC.

This clonotype was picked up a small number of times. This chain links TRBV6-5 with TRBJ2-7; weak D call: TRBD2 (5 bases). The germline V gene encodes CDR1 MNHEY and CDR2 SVGAGI. Trimming removed 2 bases from V and 3 bases from J, with 20 bases in between. This CDR3 spans 17 amino acids. The CDR3 loop is CASSYRASSGIGYEQYV. In DNA form, the CDR3 reads TGTGCCAGCAGTTACCGAGCTAGCAGCGGTATTGGCTACGAGCAGTACGTC.

Here the CDR3 reads CASRPGQGSNQPQHF. The CDR3 DNA sequence: TGTGCCAGCAGGCCCGGACAGGGAAGCAATCAGCCCCAGCATTTT. V is TRBV6-1 and J is TRBJ1-5, with 8 bases that match TRBD1. The CDR3 contains 15 residues. The germline gives CDR1 MNHNS, CDR2 SASEGT. J lost 1 base, V lost 6 bases, and 5 bases had no gene match.

In this sample, this clonotype turned up a few times. The chain links TRBV5-1 to TRBJ1-3; 7 bases map to TRBD1. The V segment lost 4 bases and the J segment 7 bases; nucleotides outside the gene matches: 5. CDR3 size: 13 residues. CDR1 SGHRS and CDR2 YFSETQ come from the germline V gene. CDR3 sequence (DNA): TGCGCCAGCAGCCCGACAGGGATCAACACCATATATTTT. This codes for CASSPTGINTIYF.

This rearrangement joins TRBV5-1 to TRBJ2-5; D unclear. The CDR3 is 13 residues long. Trimming stripped 7 bases from V and 3 bases from J, with 13 bases between. The germline gives CDR1 SGHRS, CDR2 YFSETQ. For the CDR3, the DNA is TGCGCCAGCCGTAAGTTGGATAAAGAGACCCAGTACTTC. Its translation: CASRKLDKETQYF. Using reference TRBV5-1 and TRBJ2-5 for the parts outside the CDR3, the full variable domain is KAGVTQTPRYLIKTRGQQVTLSCSPISGHRSVSWYQQTPGQGLQFLFEYFSETQRNKGNFPGRFSGRQFSNSRSEMNVSTLELGDSALYLCASRKLDKETQYFGPGTRLLVL.

The J gene is TRBJ2-3, the V gene TRBV6-4; 12 nucleotides line up with TRBD2. This CDR3 has 15 amino acids. Unmatched junction bases numbered 4, after V lost 4 bases and J lost 5 bases. In germline, CDR1 is MRHNA, CDR2 SNTAGT. The CDR3 is CASSATSGREDTQYF. In DNA, the CDR3 is TGTGCCAGCAGTGCGACTAGCGGGAGAGAAGATACGCAGTATTTT.

The chain couples TRBV20-1 to TRBJ1-2; 7 bases align to TRBD1. This CDR3 is 13 amino acids long. From germline, CDR1 is DFQATT and CDR2 SNEGSKA (reference sequence). V was clipped by 4 bases and J by 13 bases; unmatched bases: 15. DNA of the CDR3: TGCAGTGCTAATCCGCCCACGACAGGGATTCGCACCTTC. Translated, it gives CSANPPTTGIRTF.

This clonotype was picked up a small number of times. V and J are TRBV15 and TRBJ2-7, with 9 bases matching TRBD2. Germline V CDR1 and CDR2: LNHNV, YYDKDF (reference sequence). V lost 2 bases, J lost 7 bases, and 6 bases stayed unmatched. The CDR3 runs 14 residues. The chain's CDR3 is CATSRLGLAQEQYV. In DNA form, the CDR3 reads TGTGCCACCAGCAGACTGGGACTAGCTCAAGAGCAGTACGTC.

The V call is TRBV20-1, the J call TRBJ2-7, with 9 bases that match TRBD2. Looked up from germline, CDR1 is DFQATT and CDR2 is SNEGSKA (reference sequence). J was trimmed by 0 bases and V by 3 bases; bases with no gene match: 12. CDR3 length equals 17 residues. CDR3 nucleotides: TGCAGTGCTAGCAGTTCAGGGACTAGCCAGAGCTCCTACGAGCAGTACTTC. Protein sequence: CSASSSGTSQSSYEQYF.

Ten or more counts support this clonotype. This chain joins TRBV5-1 and TRBJ2-7; 8 bases are shared with TRBD2. CDR1 is SGHRS, CDR2 YFSETQ, per germline. CDR3 length equals 14 residues. V shed 4 bases, J shed 1 base, and the junction held 4 bases outside the gene matches. The CDR3 loop reads CASSVTSGSYEQYV. The CDR3 DNA reads TGCGCCAGCAGCGTAACTAGCGGTTCCTACGAGCAGTACGTC.

This clonotype has just a few counts. The CDR3 region has the DNA TGCAGTGCTAGAGCGCGGGCAGGGAGGTCACCCCTCCACTTT. Its protein product is CSARARAGRSPLHF. This rearrangement joins TRBV20-1 to TRBJ1-6; TRBD1 might be the D (5 bases). In germline, CDR1 is DFQATT, CDR2 SNEGSKA (reference sequence). This CDR3 region has 14 residues. Trimming removed 1 base at V and 10 bases at J, with 14 bases between.

The chain links TRBV24-1 to TRBJ1-3; maybe TRBD1 (6 bases). Germline V lookup: CDR1 KGHDR, CDR2 SFDVKD. V was pared by 4 bases and J by 0 bases, with 9 bases between. The CDR3 extends over 15 amino acids. The CDR3 loop reads CATSDRGPSGNTIYF. As DNA, the CDR3 is TGTGCCACCAGTGACCGGGGGCCCTCTGGAAACACCATATATTTT.

This sequence joins TRBV7-2 and TRBJ2-7, with 9 nucleotides matching TRBD2. In germline, CDR1 is SGHTA, CDR2 FQGNSA. The CDR3 length is 15 residues. With 1 base clipped from V and 4 bases from J, the junction kept 5 bases outside the gene matches. CDR3 sequence: CASSLVVAGEYEQYV. The DNA for the CDR3 is TGTGCCAGCAGCTTAGTTGTAGCGGGGGAATACGAGCAGTACGTC.

To note about this clonotype: Since no conserved phenylalanine or tryptophan closes the CDR3, a read error is the likely cause. Because the CDR3's place on the DNA is in doubt, the DNA is left out and the CDR3 is given as listed by TCRdb. The rearrangement uses TRBV7-9 and TRBJ2-7. Germline CDR1 is SEHNR and CDR2 is FQNEAQ (reference sequence). Ends included, the CDR3 has 12 residues. The CDR3: CASSLGTGVGFL.

The chain links TRBV29-1 to TRBJ1-1; D call uncertain. Germline V gene data show CDR1 as SQVTM and CDR2 as ANQGSEA. V lost 5 bases and J lost 0, with 10 bases in between. The CDR3 has 13 amino acids. CDR3 region: CSVWAGLNTEAFF. Here the CDR3 DNA reads TGCAGCGTTTGGGCAGGATTGAACACTGAAGCTTTCTTT.

With regard to this clonotype: A single base separates this from a much larger clone, so it may be a read error. The J gene is TRBJ2-1, the V gene TRBV28, with TRBD1 matching over 10 bases. The CDR3 totals 15 residues. V was pared by 6 bases and J by 9 bases, with 11 bases of the junction left unmatched. Germline V CDR1 and CDR2: MDHEN, SYDVKM. CDR3 bases: TGTGCCAGCAGCCGACCGGGGACAGGGGACACTGAGCAGTTCTTC. This translates into CASSRPGTGDTEQFF.